Below, 30 T cell receptor beta chains from the same sample are listed, as sequenced in a study of regulatory T cells in long-lasting Graves disease. TCRdb ran MiXCR on the reads and lists one entry per CDR3 protein. The sample contains some 660 distinct CDR3 sequences, 58% of which appear only once. RNA extracted from PBMCs served as the sequencing template. This specimen was peripheral blood mononuclear cells (PBMCs), taken with antithyroid drug treatment, in newly diagnosed or persistent Graves disease (not recorded which). These receptors were obtained from a female donor with Graves disease.

This clonotype was seen a few times. The rearrangement uses TRBV27 and TRBJ1-6, with D possibly being TRBD1 (6 bases). Deletions cut 3 bases from V and 4 bases from J, with 10 bases between. The germline CDR1 and CDR2 sequences are MNHEY and SMNVEV (reference sequence). The CDR3 contains 15 residues. The CDR3, as DNA: TGTGCCAGCAGTTTGGTAGGGGGATATAATTCACCCCTCCACTTT. Protein sequence: CASSLVGGYNSPLHF.

This clonotype appeared once. The chain links TRBV28 to TRBJ2-7; 8 positions match TRBD2. CDR3 length: 13 amino acids. Germline CDR1 reads MDHEN; CDR2 reads SYDVKM. Trimming removed 6 bases from V and 4 bases from J; junction bases left unmatched: 5. The CDR3 reads CASSSSGLYEQYF. CDR3 DNA sequence: TGTGCCAGCAGCTCTAGCGGGCTGTACGAGCAGTACTTC.

V gene TRBV6-2 or TRBV6-3 combines with J gene TRBJ2-1; D ambiguous. The CDR3 contains 15 residues. Trimming shortened V by 5 bases and J by 2 bases, and 13 bases separated the two germline ends. Germline lookup yields CDR1 MNHEY and CDR2 SVGEGT. CDR3 in DNA: TGTGCCAGCAGTACGGGCCCTGACCCCTACAATGAGCAGTTCTTC. Translating it yields CASSTGPDPYNEQFF.

In this sample, this clonotype turned up once. The rearrangement links TRBV7-2 to TRBJ2-1; the match to TRBD1 covers 7 bases. V was pared by 1 base and J by 4 bases, with 7 bases of the junction left unmatched. CDR1 SGHTA and CDR2 FQGNSA come from the germline V gene. The CDR3 covers 16 residues. CDR3 loop: CASSLGPGGYYNEQFF. In DNA, the CDR3 is TGTGCCAGCAGCTTAGGGCCAGGGGGTTATTACAATGAGCAGTTCTTC.

This clonotype was detected a few times. The chain joins TRBV29-1 to TRBJ1-5, with D possibly matching TRBD1 (5 bases). V was pared by 7 bases and J by 4 bases, with 14 bases between. The CDR3 contains 13 residues. Germline CDR1 is SQVTM and CDR2 is ANQGSEA. The CDR3 DNA reads TGCAGCGCCAGGGCCGGCGCGAATCAGCCCCAGCATTTT. This sequence encodes CSARAGANQPQHF.

The chain uses TRBV28 and TRBJ2-6; D is perhaps TRBD2 (5 bases). V gave up 6 bases and J gave up 1 base, with 10 bases separating them. The CDR3 is made up of 15 amino acids. Germline values: CDR1 MDHEN, CDR2 SYDVKM. The CDR3 DNA is TGTGCCAGCAGCCGTCCGGGGTCTGGGGCCAACGTCCTGACTTTC. Its translation is CASSRPGSGANVLTF.

The chain uses TRBV6-5 and TRBJ2-4, with D possibly being TRBD1 (5 bases). Germline CDR1 is MNHEY and CDR2 is SVGAGI. V lost 2 bases and J lost 5, with 10 bases in between. This CDR3 is built from 14 residues. The CDR3 DNA reads as TGTGCCAGCAGTTACGGGGCCCAGGAAAACATTCAGTACTTC. Amino acids: CASSYGAQENIQYF.

The chain joins TRBV11-2 to TRBJ2-5; possible D gene TRBD2, 6 bases. This CDR3 contains 15 residues. From germline, CDR1 is SGHAT and CDR2 FQNNGV. Trimming removed 4 bases at V and 1 base at J, with 13 bases between. The CDR3 DNA reads TGTGCCAGCAGCTCGACCCCTAGCGTCCAAGAGACCCAGTACTTC. Its protein product is CASSSTPSVQETQYF.

The chain employs TRBV28 and TRBJ1-5; unclear D gene. CDR1 and CDR2 (germline): MDHEN, SYDVKM. V was cut by 8 bases and J by 2 bases, with 7 bases left in between. This CDR3 is 12 amino acids long. The CDR3 here is CASGGGNQPQHF. In nucleotides, the CDR3 is TGTGCCAGCGGTGGGGGCAATCAGCCCCAGCATTTT.

This clonotype has more than one count but fewer than ten. This chain joins TRBV27 and TRBJ2-7; a possible D gene is TRBD1 (5 bases). Germline assignment: CDR1 MNHEY and CDR2 SMNVEV (reference sequence). The CDR3 length is 15 residues. The V gene lost 3 bases and the J gene lost 1 base, with 13 bases spanning the gap. DNA of the CDR3: TGTGCCAGCAGTTTTCGGCAGGGTACTTCCTACGAGCAGTACTTC. The encoded protein is CASSFRQGTSYEQYF.

This clonotype came up a few times. The gene calls are TRBV12-3 or TRBV12-4 and TRBJ2-7, with 11 bases matching TRBD1. The CDR3 length is 15 residues. V shed 6 bases and J 2 bases; nucleotides not matched to a gene: 6. The CDR3 DNA follows: TGTGCCAGCAGCCCGGACAGGGGGCCCACCTACGAGCAGTACTTC. Translated, it gives CASSPDRGPTYEQYF.

The V and J genes are TRBV12-3 or TRBV12-4 and TRBJ1-1; possibly TRBD1 for D (6 bases). Trimming cost V 7 bases and J 6 bases, with 24 bases left between them. The CDR3 is 16 amino acids. The CDR3 nucleotides read TGTGCCAGCAATTCTCGCGGGGGGCTATATACGGCTGAAGCTTTCTTT. This gives the protein CASNSRGGLYTAEAFF.

This sequence joins TRBV29-1 and TRBJ2-2; 10 positions match TRBD1. Per germline, CDR1 SQVTM and CDR2 ANQGSEA. This CDR3 is built from 13 residues. CDR3 amino acids: CSTLGQGAGELFF. CDR3 nucleotides: TGCAGTACACTAGGACAGGGGGCCGGGGAGCTGTTTTTT.

The V and J genes are TRBV29-1 and TRBJ1-2, with 10 bases fitting TRBD1. The CDR3 consists of 12 residues. Germline V lookup: CDR1 SQVTM, CDR2 ANQGSEA. Germline trimming cut 4 bases from V and 8 bases from J; bases unmatched to any gene: 4. The CDR3 sequence is CSVVRDRGGYTF. CDR3 in DNA: TGCAGCGTTGTAAGGGACAGGGGAGGCTACACCTTC.

V and J are TRBV5-1 and TRBJ2-1; 13 bases align to TRBD2. Germline CDR1 is SGHRS and CDR2 is YFSETQ. This CDR3 region has 14 residues. The V segment lost 8 bases and the J segment 6 bases; nucleotides outside the gene matches: 5. The CDR3 is CASKGLAGINEQFF. The CDR3 bases are TGCGCCAGTAAGGGACTAGCGGGAATCAATGAGCAGTTCTTC.

The genes are TRBV23-1 and TRBJ2-5; 7 nucleotides match TRBD1. TRBV23-1 falls under the ORF class, with uncertain function. J lost 1 base, V lost 4 bases, and 9 bases had no gene match. CDR3 length equals 16 residues. The CDR3 sequence is CASSPQIRQGQETQYF. The CDR3 region has the DNA TGCGCCAGCAGTCCCCAAATCCGACAGGGCCAAGAGACCCAGTACTTC.

The CDR3 DNA reads TGTGCCAGCAGGGAGGCCCTTTACGAGCAGTACTTC. It yields the protein CASREALYEQYF. The chain has TRBV28 and TRBJ2-7; tentative D call: TRBD2 (5 bases). Germline CDR1 and CDR2: MDHEN and SYDVKM. The CDR3 is 12 residues long. The V end lost 6 bases, the J end lost 4 bases, and 10 bases lay between the germline ends. Using reference TRBV28 and TRBJ2-7 for the parts outside the CDR3, the full variable domain is DVKVTQSSRYLVKRTGEKVFLECVQDMDHENMFWYRQDPGLGLRLIYFSYDVKMKEKGDIPEGYSVSREKKERFSLILESASTNQTSMYLCASREALYEQYFGPGTRLTVT.

Only a few counts were recorded for this clonotype. V is TRBV7-2 and J is TRBJ2-1; the match to TRBD2 covers 8 bases. V lost 3 bases, J lost 10 bases, and 11 bases stayed unmatched. The CDR3 sequence is 15 residues long. The germline CDR1 and CDR2 sequences are SGHTA and FQGNSA. The DNA of the CDR3 is TGTGCCAGCAGCTTCCAGGGAGCGGGAGAATGGGAGCAGTTCTTC. Protein: CASSFQGAGEWEQFF. Full variable domain (missing parts from reference TRBV7-2 and TRBJ2-1): GAGVSQSPSNKVTEKGKDVELRCDPISGHTALYWYRQSLGQGLEFLIYFQGNSAPDKSGLPSDRFSAERTGGSVSTLTIQRTQQEDSAVYLCASSFQGAGEWEQFFGPGTRLTVL.

The rearrangement joins TRBV5-1 to TRBJ2-3; 14 bases fit TRBD2. Germline CDR1 reads SGHRS; CDR2 reads YFSETQ. V was pared by 0 bases and J by 6 bases, with 6 bases of the junction left unmatched. The CDR3 runs to 17 residues. The CDR3 DNA reads TGCGCCAGCAGCTTGGTATTGGGACTAGCGGGAGAGGATACGCAGTATTTT. Protein sequence: CASSLVLGLAGEDTQYF. Based on the CDR3 plus reference TRBV5-1 and TRBJ2-3, the full variable domain is KAGVTQTPRYLIKTRGQQVTLSCSPISGHRSVSWYQQTPGQGLQFLFEYFSETQRNKGNFPGRFSGRQFSNSRSEMNVSTLELGDSALYLCASSLVLGLAGEDTQYFGPGTRLTVL.

This clonotype has a single count. The J gene is TRBJ2-3, the V gene TRBV4-1, with a weak D call TRBD2 (6 bases). The CDR3 covers 15 residues. The V end lost 0 bases, the J end lost 10 bases, and 17 bases lay between the germline ends. From germline, CDR1 is MGHRA and CDR2 YSYEKL. CDR3 region: CASSQDLGDSLPQYF. The CDR3 region has the DNA TGCGCCAGCAGCCAAGATCTGGGGGACTCGCTACCGCAGTATTTT.

This clonotype was detected only a few times. V gene TRBV18 combines with J gene TRBJ1-1; possibly TRBD1 for D (5 bases). Per the germline V gene, CDR1 is KGHSH and CDR2 is LQKENI. CDR3 size: 14 residues. Trimming took off 2 bases at V and 3 bases at J, with 10 bases between the two ends. The CDR3 region has the DNA TGTGCCAGCTCACCAGGCAGGGAGGACACTGAAGCTTTCTTT. It is translated as CASSPGREDTEAFF.

In DNA form, the CDR3 reads TGTGCCAGTCTAGCGGGAGGGCCCGGTGAGCAGTTCTTC. It yields the protein CASLAGGPGEQFF. The chain carries TRBV2 and TRBJ2-1, with 12 bases that match TRBD2. Trimming cost V 9 bases and J 9 bases; bases outside gene matches: 6. The CDR3 length is 13 residues. Germline V gives CDR1 SNHLY, CDR2 FYNNEI.

The V gene is TRBV5-1, the J gene TRBJ2-3; D may correspond to TRBD1 or TRBD2 (6 bases each). The length of the CDR3 is 14 residues. CDR1 and CDR2 (germline): SGHRS, YFSETQ. V was trimmed by 6 bases and J by 1 base, leaving 12 bases between them. CDR3 nucleotides: TGCGCCAGCAAGGTGGGGGGCGGCACAGATACGCAGTATTTT. Encoded protein: CASKVGGGTDTQYF. The full variable domain, completed using reference TRBV5-1 and TRBJ2-3, is KAGVTQTPRYLIKTRGQQVTLSCSPISGHRSVSWYQQTPGQGLQFLFEYFSETQRNKGNFPGRFSGRQFSNSRSEMNVSTLELGDSALYLCASKVGGGTDTQYFGPGTRLTVL.

This clonotype was counted between two and nine times. The V gene is TRBV20-1, the J gene TRBJ1-6; D gene uncertain. Germline V CDR1 and CDR2: DFQATT, SNEGSKA (reference sequence). Trimming shortened V by 5 bases and J by 7 bases, and 6 bases separated the two germline ends. The CDR3 has 11 residues. As DNA, the CDR3 is TGCAGTGCTGACGGGAATTCACCCCTCCACTTT. It specifies CSADGNSPLHF.

The chain combines TRBV7-2 with TRBJ1-5; D is possibly TRBD1 (5 bases). The V and J ends lost 5 bases and 3 bases respectively, with 14 bases between them. Germline V gives CDR1 SGHTA, CDR2 FQGNSA. The CDR3 is 15 residues long. The CDR3 reads CASSTTRGPNQPQHF. The CDR3 DNA follows: TGTGCCAGCAGCACAACTCGGGGCCCCAATCAGCCCCAGCATTTT.

The gene calls are TRBV2 and TRBJ2-2; D is ambiguous. This CDR3 spans 13 amino acids. Germline V gene sequence: CDR1 SNHLY, CDR2 FYNNEI. Trimming shortened V by 5 bases and J by 8 bases, and 12 bases separated the two germline ends. The DNA of the CDR3 is TGTGCCAGCAGTTTCGCAGGCGGTGGGGAGCTGTTTTTT. It yields the protein CASSFAGGGELFF.

This rearrangement joins TRBV4-1 to TRBJ2-5; 9 nucleotides agree with TRBD1. V lost 2 bases and J lost 0; bases outside the gene matches: 4. There are 16 residues in the CDR3. The germline gives CDR1 MGHRA, CDR2 YSYEKL. CDR3 bases: TGCGCCAGCAGCCAACCGGGACAGGGAAACCAAGAGACCCAGTACTTC. Its protein product is CASSQPGQGNQETQYF.

V and J are TRBV9 and TRBJ1-5, with TRBD1 matching 8 bases. The V gene end was trimmed by 3 bases and the J gene end by 0 bases; junction bases not matched to a gene: 2. The germline V gene encodes CDR1 SGDLS and CDR2 YYNGEE. The CDR3 sequence is 15 residues long. The CDR3 coding sequence is TGTGCCAGCAGCGGGACAGGGAATAGCAATCAGCCCCAGCATTTT. Its translation is CASSGTGNSNQPQHF.

The chain uses TRBV5-6 and TRBJ2-7; TRBD1 or TRBD2 may be the D gene (5 bases each). V lost 3 bases, J lost 2 bases, and 24 bases lay in between. Germline-derived CDR1 and CDR2 are SGHDT and YYEEEE. The CDR3 has 18 amino acids. CDR3 DNA sequence: TGTGCCAGCAGCTCGTTTCTAGGTTCCGGGACCCAACCCTACGAGCAGTACTTC. The encoded protein is CASSSFLGSGTQPYEQYF.

This clonotype was found a few times. The chain has TRBV20-1 and TRBJ2-7; 12 bases map to TRBD2. With V trimmed by 3 bases and J by 0 bases, 3 bases remained unmatched. Germline CDR1 is DFQATT and CDR2 is SNEGSKA (reference sequence). The CDR3 is made up of 15 amino acids. This CDR3 is CSASLAGGSSYEQYF. Here the CDR3 DNA reads TGCAGTGCTAGCCTAGCGGGAGGGAGCTCCTACGAGCAGTACTTC.